The entry below gives a single T cell receptor beta chain sequence along with its context. What it binds is not known. When ophthalmopathy did not progress within 18 months, Graves' hyperthyroidism was considered stable. Clinical symptoms, serum thyroxine and TRAb, thyroid ultrasound and orbital computed tomography together formed the diagnostic basis. V lost 3 bases to trimming and J lost 1 base, with 13 bases between them. Germline V CDR1 and CDR2: LNHDA, SQIVND (reference sequence). The CDR3 is made up of 15 amino acids. Using RNA transcripts as the source, TCR beta CDR3 regions were amplified. First-round RT-PCR of the TCR CDR3 relied on the HTBI primer set. From the multiplex PCR reads, TCRdb called clonotypes with MiXCR, one entry per CDR3 protein. The sample holds some 510,000 distinct CDR3 sequences, just over 45% seen once. The data were obtained in a study of T cells in Graves' hyperthyroidism and ophthalmopathy.

General study results and limits: Ophthalmopathy could be told apart from stable hyperthyroidism with a 13 V-J model. Most expanded thyroid clonotypes above 0.001 recurred in blood.

Sample: peripheral blood or thyroid tissue (not recorded which). The TCR originated in a woman aged 18-29 years with Graves' hyperthyroidism. This chain joins TRBV19 and TRBJ2-7; the D gene is possibly TRBD2 (5 bases). CDR3 DNA sequence: TGTGCCAGTAGTATGGGCGGGTTGGTGTCCTACGAGCAGTACTTC. Its translation: CASSMGGLVSYEQYF.